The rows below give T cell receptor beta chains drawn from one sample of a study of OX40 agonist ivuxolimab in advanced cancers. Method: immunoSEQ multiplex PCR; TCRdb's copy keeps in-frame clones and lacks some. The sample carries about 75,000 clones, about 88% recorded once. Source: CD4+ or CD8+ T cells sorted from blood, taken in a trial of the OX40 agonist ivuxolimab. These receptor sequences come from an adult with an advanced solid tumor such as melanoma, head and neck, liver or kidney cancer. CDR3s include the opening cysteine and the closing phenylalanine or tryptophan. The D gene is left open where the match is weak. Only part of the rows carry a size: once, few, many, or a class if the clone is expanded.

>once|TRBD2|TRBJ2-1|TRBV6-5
TGTGCCAGCAGCTCGCTAGCGGGCAATGAGCAGTTCTTC
CASSSLAGNEQFF
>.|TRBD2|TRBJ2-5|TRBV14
TGTGCCAGCAGCCAGAGAGTAGCGGGAAAAGAGACCCAGTACTTC
CASSQRVAGKETQYF
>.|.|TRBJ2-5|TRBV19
TGTGCCAGTAACACTGGTGGTCAAGAGACCCAGTACTTC
CASNTGGQETQYF
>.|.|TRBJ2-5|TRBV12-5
TGTGCTAGTGGTTTGGCGGGATCCCCCGCGGAGACCCAGTACTTC
CASGLAGSPAETQYF
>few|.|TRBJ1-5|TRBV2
TGTGCCAGCAGCCGGGACCGGAATCAGCCCCAGCATTTT
CASSRDRNQPQHF
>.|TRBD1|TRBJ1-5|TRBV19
TGTGCCAGTAGTAGACGACAGGGGGCACGACAGCCCCAGCATTTT
CASSRRQGARQPQHF
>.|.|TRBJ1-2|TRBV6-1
TGTGCCAGCAGTGAAGCGTCAGTGGTGGGTGGCTACACCTTC
CASSEASVVGGYTF
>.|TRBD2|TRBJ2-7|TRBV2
TGTGCCAGCAGTGAGGCTAGCGGGAGGGCCTCAGAGCAGTACTTC
CASSEASGRASEQYF
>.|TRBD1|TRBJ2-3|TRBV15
TGTGCCACCAGCAGAATAGGACAGGGGACAGAGGATACGCAGTATTTT
CATSRIGQGTEDTQYF
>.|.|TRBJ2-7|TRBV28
TGTGCCAGCAGTTTTGTCCGCTCCTACGAGCAGTACTTC
CASSFVRSYEQYF
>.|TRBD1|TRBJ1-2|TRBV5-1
TGCGCCAGCAGCTTGCTCGGGGGGACAGCTAACTATGGCTACACCTTC
CASSLLGGTANYGYTF
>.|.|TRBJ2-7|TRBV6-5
TGTGCCAGCAGCCATACTACCCCAACCAACTACGAGCAGTACTTC
CASSHTTPTNYEQYF
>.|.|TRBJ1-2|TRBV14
TGTGCCAGCAGCCAAGCCCGGGACATCCTATCCGGCTACACCTTC
CASSQARDILSGYTF
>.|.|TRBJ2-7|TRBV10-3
TGTGCCATCAGCCCTCTGGTGGGAGAGCAGTACTTC
CAISPLVGEQYF
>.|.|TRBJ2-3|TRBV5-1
TGCGCCAGCAGCGACCTGGGGGAAGATACGCAGTATTTT
CASSDLGEDTQYF
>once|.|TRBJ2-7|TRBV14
TGTGCCAGCAGCCAAGGACATGTCGTGGCCGAGCAGTACTTC
CASSQGHVVAEQYF
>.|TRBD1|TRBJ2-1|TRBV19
TGTGCCAGTAGGACAGGGAGCAATGAGCAGTTCTTC
CASRTGSNEQFF
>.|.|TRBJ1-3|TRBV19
TGTGCCAGCATGGGGCAGTACTCTGGAAACACCATATATTTT
CASMGQYSGNTIYF
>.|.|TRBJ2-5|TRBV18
TGTGCCAGCTCACTTCTGGGCGGGGCCCTCGGGGAGGCCCAGTACTTC
CASSLLGGALGEAQYF
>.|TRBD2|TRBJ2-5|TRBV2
TGTGCCAGCAGTTTCCTAGCGGGGCCCCAAGAGACCCAGTACTTC
CASSFLAGPQETQYF
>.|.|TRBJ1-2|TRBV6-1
TGTGCCAGCAGAACCTACGGGCAGGTGGAGGGCTACACCTTC
CASRTYGQVEGYTF
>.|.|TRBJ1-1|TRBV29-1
TGCAGCGTTGTCGCCAGACAGTCTGAAGCTTTCTTT
CSVVARQSEAFF
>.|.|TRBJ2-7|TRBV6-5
TGTGCCAGCAGATCCCAGGGTCCCAGCTCCTACGAGCAGTACTTC
CASRSQGPSSYEQYF
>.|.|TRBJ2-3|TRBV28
TGTGCCAGCCGACCTGGGGGCACAGATACGCAGTATTTT
CASRPGGTDTQYF
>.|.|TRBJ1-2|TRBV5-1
TGCGCCAGCAGCTTGGGACAGCTCGTCTATGGCTACACCTTC
CASSLGQLVYGYTF
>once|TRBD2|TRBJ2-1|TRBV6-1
TGTGCCAGCCGGACTAGCGGGAATTACAATGAGCAGTTCTTC
CASRTSGNYNEQFF
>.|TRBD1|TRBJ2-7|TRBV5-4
TGTGCCAGCAGCATTCGATGGACAGGGGGCAACAGGGAGCAGTACTTC
CASSIRWTGGNREQYF
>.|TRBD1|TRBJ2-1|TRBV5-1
TGCGCCAGCAGCTTAGGGACAGGGGGGAATGAGCAGTTCTTC
CASSLGTGGNEQFF
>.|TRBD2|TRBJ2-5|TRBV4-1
TGCGCCAGCAGCCCCCTGGGACTAGCGGGCCAAGAGACCCAGTACTTC
CASSPLGLAGQETQYF
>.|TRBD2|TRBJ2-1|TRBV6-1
TGTGCCAGCCGGGAGGGAGGGGATTCCTACAATGAGCAGTTCTTC
CASREGGDSYNEQFF
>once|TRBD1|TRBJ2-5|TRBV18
TGTGCCAGCTCACGGCGGACAGGGCTGTACCAAGAGACCCAGTACTTC
CASSRRTGLYQETQYF
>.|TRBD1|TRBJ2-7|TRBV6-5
TGTGCCAGCAGGCTTCGACAGGGAAAATACGAGCAGTACTTC
CASRLRQGKYEQYF
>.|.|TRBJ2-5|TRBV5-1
TGCGCCAGCAGCTTGGGCACCCTCCAAGAGACCCAGTACTTC
CASSLGTLQETQYF
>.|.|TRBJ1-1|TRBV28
TGTGCCAGCAGTCCGTCCTGGGGCACTGAAGCTTTCTTT
CASSPSWGTEAFF
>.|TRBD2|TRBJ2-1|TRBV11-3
TGTGCCAGCAGCTTAGCCGGGACTAGAATCAATGAGCAGTTCTTC
CASSLAGTRINEQFF
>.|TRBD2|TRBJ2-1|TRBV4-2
TGTGCCAGCAGCCAACAAGGTAGCGGGAGTTCAGATGAGCAGTTCTTC
CASSQQGSGSSDEQFF
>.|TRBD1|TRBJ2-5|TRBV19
TGTGCCAGTAGTACGACAGGGGGTCGACAAGAGACCCAGTACTTC
CASSTTGGRQETQYF
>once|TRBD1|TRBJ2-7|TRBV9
TGTGCCAGCAGCGTAGACAGGGGCCCTTCCTACGAGCAGTACTTC
CASSVDRGPSYEQYF
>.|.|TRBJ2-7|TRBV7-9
TGTGCCAGCAGCTCTAGGGACCAGACAGGTGCCTACGAGCAGTACTTC
CASSSRDQTGAYEQYF
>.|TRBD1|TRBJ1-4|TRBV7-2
TGTGCCAGCAGCTTAACAGGGGTGAATGAAAAACTGTTTTTT
CASSLTGVNEKLFF
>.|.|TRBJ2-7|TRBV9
TGTGCCAGCAGCGCCGGACTACGATCGAACTCCTACGAGCAGTACTTC
CASSAGLRSNSYEQYF
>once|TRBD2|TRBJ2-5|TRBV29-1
TGCAGCGTTGGGGGACTAGCGGGGGACCAAGAGACCCAGTACTTC
CSVGGLAGDQETQYF
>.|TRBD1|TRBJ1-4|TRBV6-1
TGTGCCAGCAGTGAAGACAGGGGGAGGGCAAAACTGTTTTTT
CASSEDRGRAKLFF
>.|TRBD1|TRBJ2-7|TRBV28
TGTGCCAGCAGTTTACCTGGACAGGGTCTGCTCTACGAGCAGTACTTC
CASSLPGQGLLYEQYF
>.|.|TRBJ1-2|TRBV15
TGTGCCACCAGCAGAGAGCGGGCCTATGGCTACACCTTC
CATSRERAYGYTF
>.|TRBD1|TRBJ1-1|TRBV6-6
TGTGCCAGCAGCCAGGGGGCTGAAGCTTTCTTT
CASSQGAEAFF
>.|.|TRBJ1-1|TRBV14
TGTGCCAGCAGCCTCCTTACTGACAGGTGGGGTTACACTGAAGCTTTCTTT
CASSLLTDRWGYTEAFF
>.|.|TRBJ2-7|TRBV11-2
TGTGCCAGCAGCTTAGGGTCTTGGATACCCTACGAGCAGTACTTC
CASSLGSWIPYEQYF
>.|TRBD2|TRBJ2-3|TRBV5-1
TGCGCCAGCAGCTTGGAGGGGCGGGAGACGACAGATACGCAGTATTTT
CASSLEGRETTDTQYF
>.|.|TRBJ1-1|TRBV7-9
TGTGCCAGCAGCACGGACCTTGGTGAAGCTTTCTTT
CASSTDLGEAFF
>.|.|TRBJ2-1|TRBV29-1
TGCAGCGTTGTCGAGATCGGCAATGAGCAGTTCTTC
CSVVEIGNEQFF
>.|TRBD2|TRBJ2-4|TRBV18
TGTGCCAGCTCACCATTAGCGGGCGCGCTTGCCAAAAACATTCAGTACTTC
CASSPLAGALAKNIQYF
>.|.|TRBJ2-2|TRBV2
TGTGCCAGCAGCGGGGAGGGGGCAGACACCGGGGAGCTGTTTTTT
CASSGEGADTGELFF
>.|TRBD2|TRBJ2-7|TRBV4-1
TGCGCCAGCAGCCAAGAGGGGACTAGCGGATACGAGCAGTACTTC
CASSQEGTSGYEQYF
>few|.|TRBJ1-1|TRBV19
TGTGCCAGTAGTAACAGAGGCGTGGGCACTGAAGCTTTCTTT
CASSNRGVGTEAFF
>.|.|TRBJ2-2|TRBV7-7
TGTGCTAGCAGCTTAGACAGTAACACCGGGGAGCTGTTTTTT
CASSLDSNTGELFF
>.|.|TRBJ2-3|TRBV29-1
TGCAGCGTGAGGTGGGGGCAAGGCACAGATACGCAGTATTTT
CSVRWGQGTDTQYF
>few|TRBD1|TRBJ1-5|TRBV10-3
TGTGCCACCGGACAGGGCGGGCAGCCCCAGCATTTT
CATGQGGQPQHF